Listed below are T cell receptor beta chains from one sample, sequenced in a study of control samples from healthy donors and cancer patients. Using immunoSEQ multiplex PCR, the repertoire was profiled, and TCRdb retains in-frame clones only, with some absent. The table includes 90,000 to 110,000 clones, around 82% detected once. What was sequenced was blood. These receptors all stem from a woman aged 50 to 60 in good health. Both conserved end residues are part of each CDR3. A D gene is named only where the DNA matches it firmly. The listing skips clone size in some rows; elsewhere it reads once, few, many or a size class.

size: NA
D: NA
V: TRBV3-1/TRBV3-2
J: TRBJ2-1
CDR3: CASSQDLRVEQFF
DNA: TGTGCCAGCAGCCAAGACCTCCGGGTAGAGCAGTTCTTC

size: few
D: NA
V: TRBV7-2
J: TRBJ1-2
CDR3: CASSLNTANYGYTF
DNA: TGTGCCAGCAGCTTGAACACAGCTAACTATGGCTACACCTTC

size: NA
D: NA
V: TRBV9
J: TRBJ1-3
CDR3: CASSPRPDSSGNTIYF
DNA: TGTGCCAGCAGCCCGCGCCCGGATAGCTCTGGAAACACCATATATTTT

size: NA
D: TRBD1
V: TRBV29-1
J: TRBJ2-7
CDR3: CSVEGQGAYEQYF
DNA: TGCAGCGTTGAAGGGCAGGGGGCCTACGAGCAGTACTTC

size: few
D: NA
V: TRBV28
J: TRBJ1-2
CDR3: CASSLHPRTRQVYGYTF
DNA: TGTGCCAGCAGTTTACACCCGAGGACCCGGCAGGTATATGGCTACACCTTC

size: NA
D: TRBD2
V: TRBV7-2
J: TRBJ2-3
CDR3: CASSLALPGGYTDTQYF
DNA: TGTGCCAGCAGCTTGGCCTTACCGGGGGGGTACACAGATACGCAGTATTTT

size: NA
D: TRBD2
V: TRBV24-1
J: TRBJ2-7
CDR3: CATSAGLAGSYEQYF
DNA: TGTGCCACCAGTGCCGGACTAGCGGGATCCTACGAGCAGTACTTC

size: NA
D: TRBD2
V: TRBV18
J: TRBJ2-3
CDR3: CASSPRGLAGDGTDTQYF
DNA: TGTGCCAGCTCACCACGGGGACTAGCGGGAGATGGCACAGATACGCAGTATTTT

size: NA
D: NA
V: TRBV19
J: TRBJ1-5
CDR3: CASSSHRVGQPQHF
DNA: TGTGCCAGTAGTTCCCACAGGGTTGGCCAGCCCCAGCATTTT

size: NA
D: TRBD1
V: TRBV10-3
J: TRBJ1-3
CDR3: CAMAPRTGSGNTIYF
DNA: TGTGCCATGGCGCCCCGGACAGGGAGTGGAAACACCATATATTTT

size: NA
D: TRBD1
V: TRBV7-3
J: TRBJ2-2
CDR3: CASSLWGQDVLGELFF
DNA: TGTGCCAGCAGCTTATGGGGACAGGACGTTCTCGGGGAGCTGTTTTTT

size: once
D: NA
V: TRBV6-1
J: TRBJ1-2
CDR3: CASSEAGSQNYGYTF
DNA: TGTGCCAGCAGTGAAGCAGGCAGCCAAAACTATGGCTACACCTTC

size: NA
D: TRBD2
V: TRBV7-2
J: TRBJ2-3
CDR3: CASALAGGSTDTQYF
DNA: TGTGCCAGCGCACTAGCGGGGGGGAGCACAGATACGCAGTATTTT

size: NA
D: TRBD2
V: TRBV19
J: TRBJ2-1
CDR3: CASTHLGLAGNNEQFF
DNA: TGTGCCAGTACCCACCTGGGACTAGCGGGGAACAATGAGCAGTTCTTC

size: NA
D: TRBD1
V: TRBV10-3
J: TRBJ1-2
CDR3: CATRTGGPNYGYTF
DNA: TGTGCCACCAGGACAGGGGGTCCTAACTATGGCTACACCTTC

size: NA
D: NA
V: TRBV6-2/TRBV6-3
J: TRBJ2-5
CDR3: CASSPMRGVGETQYF
DNA: TGTGCCAGCAGTCCAATGCGGGGAGTGGGAGAGACCCAGTACTTC

size: NA
D: NA
V: TRBV6-5
J: TRBJ1-1
CDR3: CASIPTVDTEAFF
DNA: TGTGCCAGCATCCCGACAGTGGACACTGAAGCTTTCTTT

size: NA
D: TRBD2
V: TRBV5-4
J: TRBJ2-3
CDR3: CASSDTSGADTQYF
DNA: TGTGCCAGCAGCGATACTAGCGGGGCGGATACGCAGTATTTT

size: once
D: TRBD2
V: TRBV11-3
J: TRBJ2-3
CDR3: CASRRAGVEDTQYF
DNA: TGTGCCAGCAGACGAGCGGGAGTCGAAGATACGCAGTATTTT

size: once
D: NA
V: TRBV6-5
J: TRBJ2-3
CDR3: CASSYVRGRADTQYF
DNA: TGTGCCAGCAGTTACGTGAGGGGGAGAGCAGATACGCAGTATTTT

size: NA
D: NA
V: TRBV12-3/TRBV12-4
J: TRBJ2-4
CDR3: CASSSDSRNIQYF
DNA: TGTGCCAGCAGTTCCGACAGTCGGAACATTCAGTACTTC

size: NA
D: NA
V: TRBV5-1
J: TRBJ2-7
CDR3: CASSSEEVSYEQYF
DNA: TGCGCCAGCAGCTCTGAGGAGGTATCCTACGAGCAGTACTTC

size: NA
D: TRBD1
V: TRBV3-1/TRBV3-2
J: TRBJ1-4
CDR3: CASSQAETGGEKLFF
DNA: TGTGCCAGCAGCCAAGCCGAGACAGGGGGTGAAAAACTGTTTTTT

size: NA
D: NA
V: TRBV19
J: TRBJ2-2
CDR3: CASSGGANTGELFF
DNA: TGTGCCAGTAGTGGGGGCGCGAACACCGGGGAGCTGTTTTTT

size: NA
D: TRBD1
V: TRBV5-1
J: TRBJ2-1
CDR3: CASSPRQGSYNEQFF
DNA: TGCGCCAGCAGCCCGCGACAGGGTTCGTACAATGAGCAGTTCTTC

size: NA
D: NA
V: TRBV28
J: TRBJ2-1
CDR3: CASSFGGYNEQFF
DNA: TGTGCCAGCAGTTTCGGCGGCTACAATGAGCAGTTCTTC

size: NA
D: NA
V: TRBV7-9
J: TRBJ1-1
CDR3: CASSLFGQNTEAFF
DNA: TGTGCCAGCAGCTTATTCGGACAGAACACTGAAGCTTTCTTT

size: NA
D: TRBD1
V: TRBV2
J: TRBJ1-2
CDR3: CASSDSGQGYGYTF
DNA: TGTGCCAGCAGTGATTCGGGACAGGGTTACGGCTACACCTTC

size: NA
D: NA
V: TRBV2
J: TRBJ1-1
CDR3: CAGRPGEKTEAFF
DNA: TGTGCCGGCCGACCGGGTGAAAAGACTGAAGCTTTCTTT

size: NA
D: NA
V: TRBV2
J: TRBJ2-7
CDR3: CASSDSGPYEQYF
DNA: TGTGCCAGCAGTGACAGTGGCCCCTACGAGCAGTACTTC

size: NA
D: NA
V: TRBV4-3
J: TRBJ1-2
CDR3: CASSQDRGGYRSRGYTF
DNA: TGCGCCAGCAGCCAAGATAGGGGAGGATATAGGAGTAGGGGCTACACCTTC

size: NA
D: NA
V: TRBV19
J: TRBJ2-2
CDR3: CASTWGLANTGELFF
DNA: TGTGCCAGTACCTGGGGTCTAGCCAACACCGGGGAGCTGTTTTTT

size: NA
D: NA
V: TRBV3-1/TRBV3-2
J: TRBJ1-6
CDR3: CASSPTGNGNSPLHF
DNA: TGTGCCAGCAGCCCCACAGGGAACGGCAATTCACCCCTCCACTTT

size: NA
D: TRBD1
V: TRBV9
J: TRBJ2-3
CDR3: CASSEVTGVSTDTQYF
DNA: TGTGCCAGCAGCGAGGTCACAGGGGTCAGCACAGATACGCAGTATTTT

size: few
D: TRBD1
V: TRBV7-9
J: TRBJ2-7
CDR3: CASSLGQGLFF
DNA: TGTGCCAGCAGCTTAGGACAGGGGCTGTTCTTC

size: NA
D: NA
V: TRBV20-1
J: TRBJ2-7
CDR3: CSASKASYEQYF
DNA: TGCAGTGCTAGTAAGGCATCCTACGAGCAGTACTTC

size: NA
D: TRBD1
V: TRBV6-6
J: TRBJ2-5
CDR3: CASSPGTGMGVQETQYF
DNA: TGTGCCAGCAGTCCCGGGACAGGGATGGGGGTCCAAGAGACCCAGTACTTC

size: few
D: TRBD1
V: TRBV19
J: TRBJ2-7
CDR3: CASSTYRGLDYEQYF
DNA: TGTGCCAGTAGTACCTACAGGGGGCTTGACTACGAGCAGTACTTC

size: NA
D: NA
V: TRBV7-2
J: TRBJ2-7
CDR3: CASSLRQAFSYEQYF
DNA: TGTGCCAGCAGCCTGCGACAGGCCTTCTCCTACGAGCAGTACTTC

size: NA
D: TRBD1
V: TRBV6-5
J: TRBJ2-7
CDR3: CASSCPPTGVRYEQYF
DNA: TGTGCCAGCAGTTGCCCCCCGACAGGGGTACGGTACGAGCAGTACTTC

size: NA
D: NA
V: TRBV19
J: TRBJ1-1
CDR3: CASSIDRDTEAFF
DNA: TGTGCCAGTAGTATAGATAGGGACACTGAAGCTTTCTTT

size: NA
D: TRBD2
V: TRBV5-5
J: TRBJ2-1
CDR3: CASSLSASGHSYNEQFF
DNA: TGTGCCAGCAGCTTGTCGGCTAGCGGGCACTCCTACAATGAGCAGTTCTTC

size: NA
D: NA
V: TRBV7-9
J: TRBJ1-1
CDR3: CASSLEGGGTEAFF
DNA: TGTGCCAGCAGCTTAGAGGGGGGTGGGACTGAAGCTTTCTTT

size: NA
D: NA
V: TRBV7-9
J: TRBJ2-2
CDR3: CASSFLVPGTGELFF
DNA: TGTGCCAGCAGCTTTTTGGTTCCCGGCACCGGGGAGCTGTTTTTT

size: NA
D: TRBD1
V: TRBV15
J: TRBJ2-3
CDR3: CATSRGQGADTQYF
DNA: TGTGCCACCAGCAGGGGACAGGGTGCAGATACGCAGTATTTT

size: NA
D: NA
V: TRBV5-8
J: TRBJ1-1
CDR3: CASSSTLRGVAEAFF
DNA: TGTGCCAGCAGCTCCACCCTCCGGGGGGTGGCTGAAGCTTTCTTT

size: NA
D: TRBD1
V: TRBV11-1
J: TRBJ2-3
CDR3: CASRPGQEDTQYF
DNA: TGTGCCAGCAGGCCAGGACAGGAGGACACGCAGTATTTT

size: NA
D: NA
V: TRBV15
J: TRBJ2-5
CDR3: CATSRDKHRQETQYF
DNA: TGTGCCACCAGCAGAGATAAGCACCGCCAAGAGACCCAGTACTTC

size: NA
D: TRBD1
V: TRBV7-9
J: TRBJ1-1
CDR3: CASSRGPGQMNTEAFF
DNA: TGTGCCAGCAGCCGAGGACCGGGACAGATGAACACTGAAGCTTTCTTT

size: NA
D: NA
V: TRBV5-4
J: TRBJ2-6
CDR3: CASSPGGGTGPGANVLTF
DNA: TGTGCCAGCAGCCCCGGAGGGGGAACAGGGCCGGGGGCCAACGTCCTGACTTTC

size: NA
D: NA
V: TRBV3-1/TRBV3-2
J: TRBJ2-7
CDR3: CASSQEVGFFYEQYF
DNA: TGTGCCAGCAGCCAAGAAGTGGGCTTTTTCTACGAGCAGTACTTC

size: NA
D: NA
V: TRBV6-2/TRBV6-3
J: TRBJ1-6
CDR3: CASSLRGPEISPLHF
DNA: TGTGCCAGCAGTTTAAGGGGACCTGAGATTTCACCCCTCCACTTT

size: NA
D: NA
V: TRBV30
J: TRBJ1-2
CDR3: CAWSPGNHGYTF
DNA: TGTGCCTGGAGTCCTGGGAATCATGGCTACACCTTC

size: NA
D: NA
V: TRBV7-6
J: TRBJ2-5
CDR3: CASSAQGGIEETQYF
DNA: TGTGCCAGCAGCGCGCAGGGAGGCATTGAGGAGACCCAGTACTTC

size: NA
D: TRBD2
V: TRBV18
J: TRBJ2-7
CDR3: CASSPARGGAYEQYF
DNA: TGTGCCAGCTCACCAGCGCGGGGGGGGGCGTACGAGCAGTACTTC

size: NA
D: NA
V: TRBV19
J: TRBJ2-7
CDR3: CASKPLGGASYEQYF
DNA: TGTGCCAGTAAGCCTCTGGGCGGGGCCTCCTACGAGCAGTACTTC

size: NA
D: NA
V: TRBV13
J: TRBJ1-2
CDR3: CASSLGYGYTF
DNA: TGTGCCAGCAGCCTGGGGTATGGCTACACCTTC

size: few
D: NA
V: TRBV3-1/TRBV3-2
J: TRBJ2-1
CDR3: CASSQEGLGDSVQFF
DNA: TGTGCCAGCAGCCAAGAGGGGTTAGGGGACTCCGTGCAGTTCTTC